This T cell receptor beta chain was recorded in a study of T cell responses to AZD1222 COVID-19 vaccine. Findings and caveats of the study: Recipients of AZD1222 seropositive at baseline numbered only six or seven. A rise in Spike-specific TCR breadth and depth followed two AZD1222 doses. In a largely white British group with more females than males, clonal diversity was possibly underestimated. The study reported that nearly half of spike-specific TCRs target unmutated variant regions.

A remark on this clone: Its cognate antigen is unknown.

The method was immunoSEQ multiplex PCR; TCRdb's version includes in-frame clones alone and lacks a portion of them. This sample has 95,000 to 150,000 clones, with 80% to 95% found just once. Trimming cost V 1 base and J 1 base, with 8 bases left between them. CDR1 and CDR2 (germline): WNHNN, SYGVQD (reference sequence). The CDR3 loop spans 14 amino acids. The starting material was peripheral blood, obtained 28 days after the second dose of the MenACWY control vaccine. This chain links TRBV10-1 with TRBJ2-7; unclear D gene. This TCR was sampled from an adult who received the MenACWY meningococcal vaccine as a control. CDR3 amino acids: CASSECPGSYEQYV. CDR3 bases: TGCGCCAGCAGTGAGTGTCCAGGATCCTACGAGCAGTACGTC.